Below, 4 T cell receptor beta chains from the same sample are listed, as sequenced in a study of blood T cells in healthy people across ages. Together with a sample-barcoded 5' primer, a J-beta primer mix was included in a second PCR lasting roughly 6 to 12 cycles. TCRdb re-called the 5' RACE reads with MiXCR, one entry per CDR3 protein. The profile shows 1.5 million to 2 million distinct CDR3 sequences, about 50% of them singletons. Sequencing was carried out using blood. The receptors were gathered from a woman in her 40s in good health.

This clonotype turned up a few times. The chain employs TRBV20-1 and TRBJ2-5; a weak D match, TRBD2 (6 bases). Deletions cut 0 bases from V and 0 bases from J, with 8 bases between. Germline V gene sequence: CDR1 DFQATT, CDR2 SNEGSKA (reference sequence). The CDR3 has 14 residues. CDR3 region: CSARETRYQETQYF. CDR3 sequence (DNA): TGCAGTGCTAGAGAGACTAGGTACCAAGAGACCCAGTACTTC.

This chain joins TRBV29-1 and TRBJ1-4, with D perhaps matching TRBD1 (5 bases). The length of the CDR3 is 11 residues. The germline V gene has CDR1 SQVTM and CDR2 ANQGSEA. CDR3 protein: CGGGESEKLFF. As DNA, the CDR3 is TGCGGTGGGGGAGAGAGTGAAAAACTGTTTTTT.

DNA for the CDR3: TGTGCCAGCAGCCAAGAGGCCTTAAAGCGGGACTATGGCTACACCTTC. Translated: CASSQEALKRDYGYTF. V is TRBV4-2 and J is TRBJ1-2; D unclear. Trimming took 0 bases from V and 3 from J, leaving 14 bases between them. The length of the CDR3 is 16 residues. Germline-derived CDR1 and CDR2 are LGHNA and YNFKEQ.

The chain's CDR3 is CASTTMIPGTANGYTF. The CDR3 nucleotides are TGTGCCAGCACCACAATGATTCCCGGGACAGCGAATGGCTACACCTTC. The rearrangement uses TRBV7-3 and TRBJ1-2, with 7 positions matching TRBD1. Trimming at V came to 7 bases and at J to 6 bases, leaving 17 bases not matched to a gene. This CDR3 comprises 16 residues. Looked up from germline, CDR1 is SGHTA and CDR2 is FQGTGA.